The sequence of this T cell receptor (beta chain) was determined in a study of blood T cell repertoires in COVID-19. V lost 3 bases and J lost 3, with 13 bases in between. Germline V lookup: CDR1 KGHDR, CDR2 SFDVKD. The CDR3 has 15 amino acids. Assay: immunoSEQ multiplex PCR; the TCRdb copy retains only in-frame clones and omits some. The sample records more than 300,000 clones, about 88% being singletons. V gene TRBV24-1 combines with J gene TRBJ1-1, with a weak D call TRBD1 (6 bases). This TCR was sampled from a woman in her seventies with COVID-19, enrolled during active disease. The sample was peripheral blood. CDR3 nucleotides: TGTGCCACCAGTGATGGGACATCTGGGGACACTGAAGCTTTCTTT. Its translation: CATSDGTSGDTEAFF.